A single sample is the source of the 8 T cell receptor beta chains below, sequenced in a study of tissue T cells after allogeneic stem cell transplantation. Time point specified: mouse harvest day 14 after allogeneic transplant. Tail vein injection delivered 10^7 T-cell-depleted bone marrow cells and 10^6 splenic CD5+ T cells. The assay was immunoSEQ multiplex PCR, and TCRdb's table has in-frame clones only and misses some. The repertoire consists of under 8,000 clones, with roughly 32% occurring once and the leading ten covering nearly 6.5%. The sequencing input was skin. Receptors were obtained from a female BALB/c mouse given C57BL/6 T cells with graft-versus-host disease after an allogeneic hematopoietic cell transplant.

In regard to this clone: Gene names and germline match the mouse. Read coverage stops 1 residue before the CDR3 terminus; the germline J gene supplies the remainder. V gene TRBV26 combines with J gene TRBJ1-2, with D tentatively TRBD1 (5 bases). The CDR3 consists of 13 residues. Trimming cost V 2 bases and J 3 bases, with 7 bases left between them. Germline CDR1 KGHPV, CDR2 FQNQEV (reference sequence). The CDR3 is CASSLRGDSDYTF. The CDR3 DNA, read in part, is TGTGCCAGCAGTCTGAGGGGCGACTCCGACTACACC.

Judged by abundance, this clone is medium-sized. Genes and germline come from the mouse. The CDR3 loop is CASSLEGTNERLFF. CDR3 bases read: TGTGCCAGCAGTCTGGAGGGTACCAACGAAAGATTATTT. The V call is TRBV26, the J call TRBJ1-4; unclear D gene. Coverage ceases 1 residue before the CDR3 finishes, and the germline J gene fills in the end. The CDR3 covers 14 residues. With 2 bases removed from V and 3 bases from J, the gap between germline ends came to 7 bases. CDR1 KGHPV and CDR2 FQNQEV come from the germline V gene (reference sequence).

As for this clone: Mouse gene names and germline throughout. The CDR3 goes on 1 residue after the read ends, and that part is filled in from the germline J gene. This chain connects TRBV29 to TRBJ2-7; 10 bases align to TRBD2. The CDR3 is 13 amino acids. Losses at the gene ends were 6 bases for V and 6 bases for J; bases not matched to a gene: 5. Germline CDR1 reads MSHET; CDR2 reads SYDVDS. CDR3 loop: CASSDWGALEQYF. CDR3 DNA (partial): TGTGCTAGCAGCGACTGGGGGGCGCTTGAACAGTAC.

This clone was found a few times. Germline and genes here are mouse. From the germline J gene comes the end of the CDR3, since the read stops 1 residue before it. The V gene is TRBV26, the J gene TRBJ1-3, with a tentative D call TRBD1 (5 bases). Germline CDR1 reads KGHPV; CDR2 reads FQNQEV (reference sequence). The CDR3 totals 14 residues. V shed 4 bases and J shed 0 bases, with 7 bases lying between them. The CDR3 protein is CASSRGNSGNTLYF. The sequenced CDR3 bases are TGTGCCAGCAGTCGGGGGAATTCTGGAAATACGCTCTAT.

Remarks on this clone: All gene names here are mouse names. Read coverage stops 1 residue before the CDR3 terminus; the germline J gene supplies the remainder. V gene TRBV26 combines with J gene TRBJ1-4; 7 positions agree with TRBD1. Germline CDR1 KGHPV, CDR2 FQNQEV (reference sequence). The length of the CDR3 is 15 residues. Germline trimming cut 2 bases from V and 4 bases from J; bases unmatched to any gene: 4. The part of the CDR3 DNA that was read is TGTGCCAGCAGTCTGGGGACAGAGGGCAACGAAAGATTATTT. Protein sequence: CASSLGTEGNERLF. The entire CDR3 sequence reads CASSLGTEGNERLFF.

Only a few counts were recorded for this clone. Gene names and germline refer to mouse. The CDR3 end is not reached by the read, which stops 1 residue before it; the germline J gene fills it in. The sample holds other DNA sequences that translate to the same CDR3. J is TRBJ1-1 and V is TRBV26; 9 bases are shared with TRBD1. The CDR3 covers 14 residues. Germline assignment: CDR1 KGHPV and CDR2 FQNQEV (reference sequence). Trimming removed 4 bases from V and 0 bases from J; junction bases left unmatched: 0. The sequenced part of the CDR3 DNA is TGTGCCAGCAGTCGACAGGGGGCAAACACAGAAGTCTTC. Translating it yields CASSRQGANTEVF. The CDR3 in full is CASSRQGANTEVFF.

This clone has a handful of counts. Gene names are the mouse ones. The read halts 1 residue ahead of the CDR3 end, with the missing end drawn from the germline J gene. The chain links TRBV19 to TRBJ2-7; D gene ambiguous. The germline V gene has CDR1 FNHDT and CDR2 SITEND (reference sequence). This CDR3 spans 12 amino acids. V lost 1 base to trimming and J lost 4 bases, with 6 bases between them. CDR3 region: CASSIIRYEQYF. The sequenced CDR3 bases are TGTGCCAGCAGTATAATCAGATATGAACAGTAC. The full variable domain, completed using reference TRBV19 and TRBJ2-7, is GGIITQTPKFLIGQEGQKLTLKCQQNFNHDTMYWYRQDSGKGLRLIYYSITENDLQKGDLSEGYDASREKKSSFSLTVTSAQKNEMAVFLCASSIIRYEQYFGPGTRLTVL.

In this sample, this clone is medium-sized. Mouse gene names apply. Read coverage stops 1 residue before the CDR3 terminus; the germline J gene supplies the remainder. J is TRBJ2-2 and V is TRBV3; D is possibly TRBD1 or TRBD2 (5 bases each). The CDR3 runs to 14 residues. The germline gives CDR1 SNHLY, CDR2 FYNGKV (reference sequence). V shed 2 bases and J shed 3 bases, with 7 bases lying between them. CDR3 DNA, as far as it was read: TGTGCCAGCAGCTTATCGGGGGACACCGGGCAGCTCTAC. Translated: CASSLSGDTGQLY. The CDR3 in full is CASSLSGDTGQLYF.